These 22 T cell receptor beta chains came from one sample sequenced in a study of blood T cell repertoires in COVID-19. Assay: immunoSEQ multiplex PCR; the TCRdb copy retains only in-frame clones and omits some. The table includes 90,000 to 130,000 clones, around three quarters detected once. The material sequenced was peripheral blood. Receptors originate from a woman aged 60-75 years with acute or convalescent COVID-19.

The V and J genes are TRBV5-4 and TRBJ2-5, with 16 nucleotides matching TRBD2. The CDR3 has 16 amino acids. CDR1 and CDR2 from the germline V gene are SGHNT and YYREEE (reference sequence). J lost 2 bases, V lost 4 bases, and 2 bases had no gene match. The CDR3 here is CASSPGLAGGQETQYF. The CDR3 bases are TGTGCCAGCAGCCCGGGACTAGCGGGGGGGCAAGAGACCCAGTACTTC.

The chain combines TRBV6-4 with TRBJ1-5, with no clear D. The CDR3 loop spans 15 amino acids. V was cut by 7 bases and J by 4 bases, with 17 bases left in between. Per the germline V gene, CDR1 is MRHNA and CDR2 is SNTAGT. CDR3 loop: CASIRENERNQPQHF. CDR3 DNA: TGTGCCAGCATCCGCGAAAACGAGAGAAATCAGCCCCAGCATTTT.

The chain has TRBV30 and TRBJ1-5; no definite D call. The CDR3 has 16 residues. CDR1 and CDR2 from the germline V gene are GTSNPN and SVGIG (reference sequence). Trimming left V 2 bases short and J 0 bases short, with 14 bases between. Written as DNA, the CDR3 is TGTGCCTGGAGTCCACCCAGACGGGATAGCAATCAGCCCCAGCATTTT. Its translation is CAWSPPRRDSNQPQHF.

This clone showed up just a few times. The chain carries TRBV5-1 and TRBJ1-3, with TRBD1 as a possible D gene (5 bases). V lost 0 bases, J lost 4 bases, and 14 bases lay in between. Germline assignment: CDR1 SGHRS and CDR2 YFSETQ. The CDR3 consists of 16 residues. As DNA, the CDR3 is TGCGCCAGCAGCTTGGCAAGGCCCAGGGCGGGAAACACCATATATTTT. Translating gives CASSLARPRAGNTIYF.

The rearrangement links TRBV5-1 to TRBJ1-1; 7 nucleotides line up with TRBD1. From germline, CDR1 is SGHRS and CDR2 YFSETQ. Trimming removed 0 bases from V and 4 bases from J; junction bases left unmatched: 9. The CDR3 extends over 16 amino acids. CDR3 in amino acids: CASSLASLGGGTEAFF. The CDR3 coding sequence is TGCGCCAGCAGCTTGGCCAGTTTAGGGGGCGGCACTGAAGCTTTCTTT.

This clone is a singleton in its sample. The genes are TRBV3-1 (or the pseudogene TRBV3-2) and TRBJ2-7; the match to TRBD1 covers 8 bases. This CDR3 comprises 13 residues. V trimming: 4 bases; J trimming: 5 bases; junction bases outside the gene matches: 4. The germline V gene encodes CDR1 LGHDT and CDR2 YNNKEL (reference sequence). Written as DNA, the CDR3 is TGTGCCAGCAGCCTCAGGGGGCCCAACGAGCAGTACTTC. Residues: CASSLRGPNEQYF.

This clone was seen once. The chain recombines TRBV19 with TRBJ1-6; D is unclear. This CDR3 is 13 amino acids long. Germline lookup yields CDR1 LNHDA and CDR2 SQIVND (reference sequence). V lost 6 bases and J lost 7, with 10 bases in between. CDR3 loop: CASRPTVNSPLHF. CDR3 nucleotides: TGTGCCAGTAGACCCACGGTGAATTCACCCCTCCACTTT.

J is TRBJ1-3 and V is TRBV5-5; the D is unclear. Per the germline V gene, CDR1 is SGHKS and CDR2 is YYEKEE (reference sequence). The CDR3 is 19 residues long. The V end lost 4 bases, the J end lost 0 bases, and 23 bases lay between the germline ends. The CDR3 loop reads CASSGTAAGRSFSGNTIYF. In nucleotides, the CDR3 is TGTGCCAGCAGCGGCACTGCTGCGGGCAGGTCCTTCTCTGGAAACACCATATATTTT.

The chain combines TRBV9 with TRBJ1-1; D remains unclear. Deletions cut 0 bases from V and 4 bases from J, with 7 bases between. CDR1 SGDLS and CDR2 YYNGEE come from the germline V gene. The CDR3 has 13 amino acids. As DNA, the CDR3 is TGTGCCAGCAGCGTAGCTCGGAGCACTGAAGCTTTCTTT. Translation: CASSVARSTEAFF.

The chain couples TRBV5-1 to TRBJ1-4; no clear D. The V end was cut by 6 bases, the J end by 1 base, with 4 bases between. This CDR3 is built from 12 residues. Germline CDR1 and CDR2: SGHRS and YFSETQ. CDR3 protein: CASKQTNEKLFF. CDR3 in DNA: TGCGCCAGCAAACAAACTAATGAAAAACTGTTTTTT.

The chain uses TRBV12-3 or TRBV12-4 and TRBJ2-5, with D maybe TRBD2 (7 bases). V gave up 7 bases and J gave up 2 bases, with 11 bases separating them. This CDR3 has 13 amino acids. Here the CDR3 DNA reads TGTGCCAGCAATAGGGGGGGGCAAGAGACCCAGTACTTC. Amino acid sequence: CASNRGGQETQYF.

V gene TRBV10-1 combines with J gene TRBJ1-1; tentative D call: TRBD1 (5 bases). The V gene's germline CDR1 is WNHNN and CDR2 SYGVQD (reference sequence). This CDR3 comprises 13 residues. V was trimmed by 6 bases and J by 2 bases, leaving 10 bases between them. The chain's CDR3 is CASRDGHNTEAFF. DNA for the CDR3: TGCGCCAGCAGGGATGGACACAACACTGAAGCTTTCTTT.

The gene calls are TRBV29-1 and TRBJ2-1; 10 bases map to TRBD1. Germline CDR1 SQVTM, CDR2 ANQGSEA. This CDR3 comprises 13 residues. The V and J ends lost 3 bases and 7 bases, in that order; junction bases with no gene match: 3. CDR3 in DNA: TGCAGCGTTGACGGGACAGGGGTGAATGAGCAGTTCTTC. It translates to CSVDGTGVNEQFF.

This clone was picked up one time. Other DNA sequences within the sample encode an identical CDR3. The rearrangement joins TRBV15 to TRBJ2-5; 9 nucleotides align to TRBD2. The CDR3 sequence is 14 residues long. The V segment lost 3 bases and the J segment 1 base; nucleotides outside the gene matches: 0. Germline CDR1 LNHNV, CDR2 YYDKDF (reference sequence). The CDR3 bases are TGTGCCACCAGCAGGGGACTAGCCCAAGAGACCCAGTACTTC. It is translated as CATSRGLAQETQYF.

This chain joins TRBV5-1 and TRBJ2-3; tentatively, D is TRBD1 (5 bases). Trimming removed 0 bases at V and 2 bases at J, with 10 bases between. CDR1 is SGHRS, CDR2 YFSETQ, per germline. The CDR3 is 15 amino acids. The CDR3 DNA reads TGCGCCAGCAGCTTGGGGGGCCTAACCACAGATACGCAGTATTTT. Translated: CASSLGGLTTDTQYF.

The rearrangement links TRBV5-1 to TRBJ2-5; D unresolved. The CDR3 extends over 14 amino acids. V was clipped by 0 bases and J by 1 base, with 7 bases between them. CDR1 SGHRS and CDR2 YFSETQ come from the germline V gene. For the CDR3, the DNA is TGCGCCAGCAGCTTGGGACAATTCCAAGAGACCCAGTACTTC. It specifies CASSLGQFQETQYF.

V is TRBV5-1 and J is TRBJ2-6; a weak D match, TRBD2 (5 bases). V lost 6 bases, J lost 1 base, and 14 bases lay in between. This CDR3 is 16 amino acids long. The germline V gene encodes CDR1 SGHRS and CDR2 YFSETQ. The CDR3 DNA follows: TGCGCCAGCAAACCGGGCAGGACTTCTGGGGCCAACGTCCTGACTTTC. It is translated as CASKPGRTSGANVLTF.

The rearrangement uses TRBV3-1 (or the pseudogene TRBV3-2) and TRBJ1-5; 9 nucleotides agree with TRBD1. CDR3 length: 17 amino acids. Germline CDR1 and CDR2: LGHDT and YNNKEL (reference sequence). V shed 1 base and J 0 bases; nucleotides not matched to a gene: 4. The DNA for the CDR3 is TGTGCCAGCAGCCAAGGGGGACAGGGAAATAGCAATCAGCCCCAGCATTTT. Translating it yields CASSQGGQGNSNQPQHF.

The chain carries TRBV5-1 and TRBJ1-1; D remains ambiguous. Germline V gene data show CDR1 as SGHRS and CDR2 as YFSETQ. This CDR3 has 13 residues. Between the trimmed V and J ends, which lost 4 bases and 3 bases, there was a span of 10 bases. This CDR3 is CASSQEAHTEAFF. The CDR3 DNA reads TGCGCCAGCAGCCAGGAGGCCCACACTGAAGCTTTCTTT.

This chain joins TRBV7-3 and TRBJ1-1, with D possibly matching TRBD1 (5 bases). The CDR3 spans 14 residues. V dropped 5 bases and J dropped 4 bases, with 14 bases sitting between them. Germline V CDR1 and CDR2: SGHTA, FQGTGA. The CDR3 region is CASSRQSSSTEAFF. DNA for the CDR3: TGTGCCAGCAGCCGACAGTCCTCGAGCACTGAAGCTTTCTTT.

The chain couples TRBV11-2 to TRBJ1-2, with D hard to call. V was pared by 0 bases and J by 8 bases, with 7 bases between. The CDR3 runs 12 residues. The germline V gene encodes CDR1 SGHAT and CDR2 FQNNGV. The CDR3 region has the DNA TGTGCCAGCAGCTTAGAACGAGGCGGCTACACCTTC. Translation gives CASSLERGGYTF.

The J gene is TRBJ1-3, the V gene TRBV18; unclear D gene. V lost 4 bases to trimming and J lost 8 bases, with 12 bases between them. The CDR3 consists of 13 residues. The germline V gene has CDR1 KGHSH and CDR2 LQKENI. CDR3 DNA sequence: TGTGCCAGCTCACAAGACGCGGAGGACACCATATATTTT. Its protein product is CASSQDAEDTIYF.